This T cell receptor (beta chain) stems from a study of glioma-infiltrating T cells after dendritic cell vaccination. Across the whole study: Between the early 2000s and the early 2010s, patients got autologous tumor lysate-pulsed dendritic cell vaccines.

As regards this clone: Its target is not known.

Input was 2 ug genomic DNA, or all available if less. The assay was immunoSEQ multiplex PCR, and TCRdb's table has in-frame clones only and misses some. The table records roughly 100,000 clones, 90% of them present only once. Indicated time point: after dendritic cell vaccination, including at tumor progression/relapse. Before vaccination, two weeks after the third vaccination, and at progression, PBMC were collected. Study-wide points: Few patients contributed both blood and tumor specimens.

The CDR3 has 16 amino acids. Germline CDR1 SGHAT, CDR2 FQNNGV. The J segment lost 1 base and the V segment lost 5 bases, leaving 9 bases of the junction unmatched. This clonotype was obtained from a human donor with glioblastoma. The material was blood, obtained after dendritic cell vaccination. The chain carries TRBV11-2 and TRBJ2-7, with 9 positions matching TRBD1. The CDR3 bases are TGTGCCAGCAGCACCGCCGGGACAGGGAATTCCTACGAGCAGTACTTC. Amino acids: CASSTAGTGNSYEQYF.